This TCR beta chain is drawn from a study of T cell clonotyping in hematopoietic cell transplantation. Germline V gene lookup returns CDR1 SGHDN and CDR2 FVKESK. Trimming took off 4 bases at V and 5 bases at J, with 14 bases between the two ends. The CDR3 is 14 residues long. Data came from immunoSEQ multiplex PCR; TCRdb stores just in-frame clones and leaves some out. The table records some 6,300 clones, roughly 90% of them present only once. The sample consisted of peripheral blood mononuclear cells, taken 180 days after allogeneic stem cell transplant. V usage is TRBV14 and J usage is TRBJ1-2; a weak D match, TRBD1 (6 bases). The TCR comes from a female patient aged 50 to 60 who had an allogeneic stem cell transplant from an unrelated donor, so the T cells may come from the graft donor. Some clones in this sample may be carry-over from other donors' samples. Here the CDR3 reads CASSLSGGRYGYTF. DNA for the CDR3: TGTGCCAGCAGCCTATCGGGGGGCCGTTATGGCTACACCTTC. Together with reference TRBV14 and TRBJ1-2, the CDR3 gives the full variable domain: EAGVTQFPSHSVIEKGQTVTLRCDPISGHDNLYWYRRVMGKEIKFLLHFVKESKQDESGMPNNRFLAERTGGTYSTLKVQPAELEDSGVYFCASSLSGGRYGYTFGSGTRLTVV.